This T cell receptor beta chain was recovered during a study of shared clonotypes between healthy human individuals (dated by TCRdb to 2018 to 2021). Looking at the study overall: The cohort comprised a couple of women and a few men aged 18 to 49 years. Different laboratories and diverse techniques were used to prepare libraries and sequence TCR repertoires, to increase sequencing depth and limit assay-specific biases. Blood TCR repertoires of five healthy adults were deeply sequenced to estimate repertoire size and the extent of clonotype sharing between individuals. Leukapheresis yielded between about 0.8 and 9.5 billion PBMCs per donor. For each donor, CD4 naive and CD4 memory were each given three plates, CD8 naive was given two plates, and CD8 memory was given one plate.

The research as a whole found: Sampling was limited to blood, and TCR repertoires in tissue likely differ from TCR repertoires in blood. Pairwise subsampling indicated that sequencing depth was expected to affect the degree of clonotype sharing among donors. Larger estimated clonotype richness was generally found for naive subsets than for memory subsets. Roughly 5% of naive CD4, 3.5% of naive CD8, 2.3% of memory CD4, and approximately 0.4% of memory CD8 clonotypes were shared across four donors. Rarefaction of sorted-subset datasets indicated incomplete sequencing despite the large sequencing depth. The small number of donors limited the genetic and exposure-history diversity represented. Higher generation probabilities were observed for clonotypes shared by all four sorted-subset donors than for non-shared clonotypes.

With respect to this clone: Its recognized antigen is unknown. Within one base of it there is no much larger clone, and no base qualities were kept.

Donors were healthy HIV-negative adults with no recently reported acute infections or vaccinations. Only Caucasian adults living in Nashville, Tennessee, USA were represented among the donors. CD4+ T cells were enriched by magnetic negative selection; naive cells were then positively selected on CD45RA, and the negative fraction formed the memory subset. Blood was obtained by leukapheresis, after which PBMCs were separated by Ficoll-Histopaque density gradient centrifugation and cryopreserved in liquid nitrogen vapor phase. Analytical flow cytometry was used to check the purity and quantity of each magnetically sorted T cell population. Genomic DNA was isolated from every sorted fraction and measured by UV absorbance on a Nanodrop 2000c. Using the deep immunoSEQ assay, multiplex PCR amplified TCR CDR3 regions from genomic DNA. Extracted genomic DNA from each cell subset was spread evenly across all wells of several immunoSEQ 96-well plates, with each plate serving as a replicate. For sorted subsets, around 0.2 ug of genomic DNA, equivalent to around 29,000 T cell genomes, went into each replicate PCR. The purified libraries were quantified using a Qubit 3.0 fluorometer, sized with a Bioanalyzer 2100, and then quantified again using the KAPA Library Quantification kit. Every immunoSEQ 96-well plate was sequenced on a separate single-read 150-cycle Illumina NextSeq 550 flow cell. The authors' pipeline ran thus. Because only junctional sequences without quality scores were contained in the immunoSEQ output, filtering matching that applied to full-length reads could not be performed. Sequences were annotated with PyIR, a Python wrapper for IgBLAST v1.9, using IMGT germline references to assign V/J genes and CDR3. Reads were removed for weak V/J assignments (E-value above 1e-6), missing CDR3, stop codons, out-of-frame junctions, or ambiguous translated residues. V3J clonotypes were defined as sequences sharing the same inferred V gene, J gene, and CDR3 amino acid sequence. To compute the percentage overlap between repertoires, the number of shared unique clonotypes was divided by the size of the smaller repertoire. Richness of each repertoire was evaluated using RTK rarefaction, the Chao1 estimator, and Recon v2.1 estimates of unobserved clonotypes. OLGA was used to compute generation probabilities for all TCRbeta clonotypes that the gDNA method yielded from a few donors. Not all clones reach the TCRdb copy of this immuneACCESS table, which keeps in-frame sequences only. Checked studies attribute under half of the gap to unresolved V genes and leave the rest unexplained. Clonal size and the V and J genes are those of that table, whereas D and trimming came from the DNA. The table for this sample lists some 1 million clones; around 74% of them were counted only once. Approximately 1.3% of the sample comes from the top ten.

The source material was memory CD4+ T cells sorted from blood. The meaning of the sample's cell subset or site label: CD45RA-negative fraction. This sequence originates from a young man in good health.

The sequenced DNA is TGTGCCATCAGTGAACCCCTAGGGGCCCACAATGAGCAGTTCTTC. This codes for CAISEPLGAHNEQFF. Recombination linked TRBV10-3 to TRBJ2-1; a weak D assignment points to TRBD1 (5 bases agree). There are 15 amino acids in the CDR3, from cysteine to phenylalanine inclusive. Only the CDR3 DNA stays, 45 bases, in frame from base 1. CDR1 ENHRY and CDR2 SYGVKD were looked up in the germline V gene. The trim is 3 bases for V and 5 bases for J, with a gap of 14 bases between the germline ends.